This T cell receptor beta chain was recorded in a study of PD-1 blockade in classical Hodgkin lymphoma. The CDR3 extends over 15 amino acids. Looked up from germline, CDR1 is MNHEY and CDR2 is SMNVEV (reference sequence). V trimming: 5 bases; J trimming: 1 base; junction bases outside the gene matches: 4. Assay: immunoSEQ multiplex PCR; the TCRdb copy retains only in-frame clones and omits some. This table has around 13,000 clones, more than 80% appearing once. Specified time point: cycle 4 day 1 (C4D1), after less than 7 weeks of nivolumab. Brentuximab vedotin exposure varied among the patients, all of whom had relapsed after autologous stem cell transplantation.

The TCR comes from a human donor with classical Hodgkin lymphoma. This chain links TRBV27 with TRBJ1-5; 8 bases fit TRBD1. Specimen: peripheral blood mononuclear cells (PBMCs), collected before the fourth cycle of nivolumab. This CDR3 reads CASSPQGGSNQPQHF. Written as DNA, the CDR3 is TGTGCCAGCAGTCCACAGGGGGGAAGCAATCAGCCCCAGCATTTT.